This T cell receptor (beta chain) was sequenced during a study of cytomegalovirus exposure and HLA in healthy donors (dated by TCRdb to 2016 to 2017). For the wider study: An earlier analysis of fewer than 750 of the donors reported 276 Gb of sequence data and 95 million to 120 million unique TCR beta sequences obtained from about 200 million T cells. Around 300 gigabases of sequencing data and approximately 85 million unique TCR sequences were included in an early release covering several hundred HLA-typed donors. Of the roughly 410 genotyped donors, 65% to 90% were placed in the genetic ancestry cluster associated with self-reported Caucasian donors. The study was designed to test whether signatures of past pathogen exposure could be identified by cataloging public T cell receptors. The study profiled the T cell repertoires of hundreds of subjects by immunosequencing and related them to cytomegalovirus serostatus. Besides the first cohort of 666 subjects, a separate validation cohort made up of roughly 120 different subjects was used. To predict cytomegalovirus infection status, the study combined high-throughput TCR immunosequencing, statistical association of individual TCRs with disease status, and machine learning. A later analysis re-analyzed previously published TCR beta repertoires from roughly 690 donors and added high-resolution HLA genotyping to study TCR occurrence patterns. Rather than using new phenotypic data, the later analysis identified candidate immune exposures from TCR beta sequences and from how often those sequences occurred across donors. An earlier analysis of 587 of the donors applied high-throughput TCR beta sequencing to assess whether each TCR beta V gene segment acted as functional or pseudogenic. Donor age, sex, ethnicity and CMV serostatus were compiled together with the repertoire data. A later genetic analysis used genome-wide SNP genotypes for about 60% of the 666 donors, treating that subset as a discovery cohort. Every discovery cohort repertoire had been produced on one sequencing platform. Both class I and class II loci were covered by HLA typing, at four-digit resolution. Typing coverage varied by locus: roughly 629-640 donors for A, B, C, DRB1 and DQB1; 522 for DQA1; 600 to 610 for DPA1; about 450 for DPB1. Four to six DR-DQ haplotypes were handled as single units for association and clustering because linkage in the cohort was strong. Among some 410 genotyped donors of the cohort, an average of approximately 240,000 unique TCR beta nucleotide sequences was sequenced per donor, of which approximately 19% were non-productive. General conclusions and limits of the study: The classifier was reported to diagnose cytomegalovirus status with high specificity and sensitivity in both the original cohort and the validation cohort. Immune exposure information for the cohort was limited to CMV serostatus. Broadly in line with IMGT annotations, most TCR beta V segments showed up in productive rearrangements about 87% or about 30% of the time in an earlier analysis of some 590 of the donors. A later analysis found that most CMV-associated TCR beta chains appeared HLA-restricted, with HLA associations seemingly driven largely by CMV exposure. A cluster of highly shared sequence variants was judged likely to represent a technical artifact of the sequencing pipeline. A further reported finding was that TCR beta sequences accurately predicted the HLA-A and HLA-B alleles for most subjects in the first cohort. Compared with equally common non-associated chains, HLA-associated TCR beta chains in a later analysis were more clonally expanded and had lower generation probabilities. In the study, some 160 TCR beta chains were listed as associated with cytomegalovirus. Because counts were too low, about 17 rarely observed V segments, including chromosome 9 orphons, were excluded from the earlier analysis of some 540 of the donors. V-gene and J-gene trimming of TCR beta chains was associated with a missense DCLRE1C variant in a later genetic analysis, and the association was replicated in an independent cohort. Presence/absence analyses assumed roughly uniform sequencing depth across donors, an assumption that may not hold. A later analysis reported that several top co-occurrence clusters appeared linked to parvovirus B19, influenza, CMV and Epstein-Barr virus. In a later analysis, 16,951 TCR beta sequences were associated with specific HLA alleles at a false discovery rate of 0.05. In vitro tests confirmed that a few of the cytomegalovirus-associated TCR beta chains recognize cytomegalovirus antigens. HLA typing was unavailable for some donors at each locus, so association tests used only the typed subset. When HLA alleles, especially DR and DQ, strongly co-occurred, attributing TCR associations to individual alleles was difficult. Across donors, most TCR sequences were observed very rarely, whereas some public TCRs were present in many individuals. Only TCR beta chains were sequenced in this cohort, and the absence of alpha or paired-chain data limited detectable features. Compared with the 666-donor mean, donors in an Asian-associated ancestry cluster had fewer N-insertions in productive TCRs, according to a later genetic analysis. The authors suggested that the approach could potentially be generalized to other disease states and immunological phenotypes. In a later analysis, the rate of TCR association differed among HLA loci, with DRB1 alleles having the most associated TCRs and HLA-C alleles having the fewest. Correlated functional status among segregating V segments might reflect linkage disequilibrium, but an unknown experimental factor could not be ruled out.

The library relied on the immunoSEQ multiplex PCR assay. The multiplex PCR relied on a mix of 60 forward primers for TCR Vbeta segments and 13 reverse primers for TCR Jbeta segments. The CDR3 region of rearranged TCR beta genes was amplified from genomic DNA by a multiplex PCR assay. On the Illumina HiSeq System, the amplified TCR beta libraries were sequenced as 87-base-pair reads. On the study's bioinformatics: A later analysis counted about 82 million unique TCR beta chains across the roughly 700 repertoires, and some 12 million of these chains were shared by at least two donors. To remove PCR and sequencing errors, raw reads were error-corrected and collapsed into unique sequences using a nearest-neighbor algorithm that merged closely related sequences. V, D and J gene segments were assigned by aligning CDR3 sequences to IMGT reference sequences. Each retained sequence needed at least a six-nucleotide match to both a V gene segment and a J gene segment. Rearrangements were classified as productive when the CDR3 lacked stop codons and remained in frame with V and J, and all other rearrangements were classified as non-productive. Following IMGT convention, CDR3 was defined as the stretch from the second conserved V-encoded cysteine up to the conserved J-encoded phenylalanine. The earlier analysis of 587 of the donors excluded sequences that lacked an unambiguous match to a single V gene segment. An earlier analysis of fewer than 650 of the donors classified V segments as functional when productive rearrangements were above 56.7% and as segregating when the standard deviation between donors was above 5%. To diagnose cytomegalovirus status from the catalog of TCR beta chain sequences, a statistical classification framework was built. A later analysis assigned V and J genes by comparing TCR nucleotide sequences with IMGT/GENE-DB human TR gene sequences. In a later analysis, CDR3 sequences and most-parsimonious VDJ recombination scenarios were assigned using the TCRdist pipeline. In a later analysis, each TCR beta chain was defined by its CDR3 amino acid sequence together with its V-gene family, and reads lacking a unique V-gene family were excluded. In a later analysis, around 650 highly shared, low-generation-probability nucleotide sequences were removed to address suspected cross-contamination and a sequencing artifact. In a later analysis, a clonal expansion index for each public chain was calculated from normalized within-repertoire ranks of inferred template counts. A later analysis computed generation probabilities with a VDJ recombination model fitted to out-of-frame rearrangements, and checked the results against IGoR. In a later analysis, TCR-TCR, TCR-HLA and TCR-CMV co-occurrence was scored with hypergeometric tests, and a repertoire-size bias correction was applied to TCR pairs. In a later analysis, false discovery rates were estimated by permuting HLA or CMV assignments 20 times. In a later analysis, co-occurring TCRs were grouped using DBSCAN, with TCRdist sequence similarity added in when clustering inside HLA-allele-positive subsets. Co-occurrence clustering excluded repertoires with fewer than 30,000 or more than 120,000 public chains, plus five with anomalous nucleotide sharing. TCRdb provides this immuneACCESS table in a form limited to in-frame rearrangements. Some clones are lacking; in checked studies, under half of them reflect an unresolved V gene, and why the rest are absent is not known. V and J calls and clone size are as listed in that table; D and trimming were resolved from the DNA. This sample comprises about 200,000 clones, 82% of them detected only once. The ten largest clones take up roughly 0.095% of the sample.

The cohort consisted of hundreds of healthy bone marrow donors. Cohort members were all nominally healthy when sampled, although unrecorded immune exposures were likely present. The donor was CMV seronegative and was included in the group of a few hundred seronegative cohort members. Every donor gave a peripheral blood sample, and the peripheral blood mononuclear cells from that sample were used for TCR beta sequencing. The Qiagen DNeasy Blood Extraction Kit was used to extract genomic DNA from the blood cell samples. Concerning this clone itself: Its antigen is still unknown. No per-base quality is available; no much larger clone lies one base away.

This TCR was recovered from a boy between 2 and 15 years old in good health and CMV-seronegative. Input material: PBMCs.

The CDR3 protein: CASSYPDSQHNEQFF. The DNA sequence follows: TGTGCCAGCAGTTATCCGGACAGTCAACACAATGAGCAGTTCTTC. The chain is encoded by TRBV6-6 joined to TRBJ2-1, and possibly TRBD1, on 6 matching bases. The germline V gene (reference sequence) provides CDR1 MNHNY and CDR2 SVGAGI. The junction carries 14 bases between V and J, which are trimmed by 3 bases and 5 bases respectively. The CDR3 has 15 amino acids, counting the end cysteine and phenylalanine. Only the CDR3 part of the read is kept: 45 bases, read in frame from the first base.